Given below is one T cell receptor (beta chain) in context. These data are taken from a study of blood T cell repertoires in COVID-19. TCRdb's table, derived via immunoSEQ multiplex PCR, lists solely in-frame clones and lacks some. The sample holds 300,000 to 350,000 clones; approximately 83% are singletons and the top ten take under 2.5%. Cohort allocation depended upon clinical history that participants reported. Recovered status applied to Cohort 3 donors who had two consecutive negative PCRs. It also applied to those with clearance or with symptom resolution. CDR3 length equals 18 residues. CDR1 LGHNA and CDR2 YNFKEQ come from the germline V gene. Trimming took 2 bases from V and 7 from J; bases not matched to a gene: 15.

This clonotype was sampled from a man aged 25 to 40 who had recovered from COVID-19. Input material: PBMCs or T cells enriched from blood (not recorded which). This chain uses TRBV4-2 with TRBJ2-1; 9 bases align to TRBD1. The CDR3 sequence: CASSQPTQTGGVRNEQFF. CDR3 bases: TGTGCCAGCAGCCAACCTACCCAGACAGGGGGGGTCCGGAATGAGCAGTTCTTC.